This TCR beta chain is from a study of persistence of HIV-infected CD4 T cells. The stimulus was an HIV-1 Gag 15-mer peptide pool, about 1 ug/peptide/mL. Sorting of responding CD4+ T cells relied on upregulated CD40 ligand together with CD69. The libraries were made with immunoSEQ version 4 in survey mode. Method: immunoSEQ multiplex PCR; TCRdb's copy keeps in-frame clones and lacks some. Of roughly 20,000 clones detected, about 62% appear once; the ten largest clones hold approximately 2%. The V gene lost 6 bases and the J gene lost 5 bases, with 10 bases spanning the gap. The CDR3 has 12 amino acids. Per the germline V gene, CDR1 is WNHNN and CDR2 is SYGVQD (reference sequence). There are a few counts of this clone. Its antigen is unknown.

The sample was CD4+ T cells sorted from PBMCs after approximately 19-hour stimulation, taken from a patient who received antiretroviral therapy. This sequence joins TRBV10-1 and TRBJ1-2, with no clear D. The receptor was isolated from an adult woman with HIV who was CMV-seropositive. The CDR3 sequence is CASSANLYGYTF. CDR3 in DNA: TGCGCCAGCAGCGCAAATTTGTATGGCTACACCTTC.